This T cell receptor (beta chain) came from a study of T cell responses to AZD1222 COVID-19 vaccine. Overall study findings and caveats: Recipients of AZD1222 seropositive at baseline numbered only 6 or 7. The peak T cell response came first, and repertoires were sampled only after it. Spike as a whole was targeted by vaccine-associated CD4 TCRs, dominant at 160-218 and 743-854. Among the donors, most were white British and more were female, and clonal diversity was possibly underestimated.

The germline V gene has CDR1 MNHNY and CDR2 SVGAGI (reference sequence). V lost 6 bases, J lost 0 bases, and 8 bases lay in between. CDR3 length: 14 residues. Only in-frame clones appear in the TCRdb table, and some are missing; sequencing was by immunoSEQ multiplex PCR. The sample holds over 130,000 clones, 92% seen once. This clone is a singleton in its sample. Its target is unknown. The receptor was derived from an adult who received the AZD1222 COVID-19 vaccine. Here the sequenced sample was peripheral blood, taken 28 days after the second AZD1222 dose. The chain carries TRBV6-6 and TRBJ2-2; unclear D gene. The CDR3 region has the DNA TGTGCCAGCAGGCCGGGCCCGAACACCGGGGAGCTGTTTTTT. Amino acid sequence: CASRPGPNTGELFF.